This TCR beta chain came from a study of blood T cell repertoires in COVID-19. In the study overall: Samples of COVID-19 (acute and convalescent) were obtained from the United States, Italy and Spain.

The CDR3 has 15 amino acids. Germline-derived CDR1 and CDR2 are SGDLS and YYNGEE. Unmatched junction bases numbered 5, after V lost 0 bases and J lost 5 bases. Original data processing: Estimation of nucleated cell counts relied on the amplification of reference gene primers. The table came from immunoSEQ multiplex PCR; TCRdb's copy has only in-frame clones and leaves some out. V and J calls and clone size follow that table, whereas D and trimming were derived from the DNA. In the table there are 170,000 or so clones, roughly 88% of which are singletons. This receptor was identified in a woman between 55 and 75 years old with acute or convalescent COVID-19. Material for sequencing was peripheral blood. The chain links TRBV9 to TRBJ2-5, with 9 bases lining up with TRBD2. DNA of the CDR3: TGTGCCAGCAGCGTAGGTAGCGGGGGCCCGGAGACCCAGTACTTC. Encoded protein: CASSVGSGGPETQYF. The whole variable domain, filled in from reference TRBV9 and TRBJ2-5, reads DSGVTQTPKHLITATGQRVTLRCSPRSGDLSVYWYQQSLDQGLQFLIQYYNGEERAKGNILERFSAQQFPDLHSELNLSSLELGDSALYFCASSVGSGGPETQYFGPGTRLLVL.